Following are 25 T cell receptor beta chains from one sample sequenced in a study of graft-versus-host responses after intestinal transplantation. Antigen specificity for these receptors is unknown. Produced via immunoSEQ multiplex PCR; TCRdb's table is partial and in-frame only. The sample holds some 23,000 clones, approximately 82% seen once. The material was unstimulated CD8+ T cells sorted from spleen or lymph node cells, obtained before transplant. The source of these receptors is a human donor who was the organ donor for an intestinal transplant.

The chain combines TRBV6-5 with TRBJ1-1; no definite D call. The CDR3 spans 11 residues. Trimming took off 6 bases at V and 5 bases at J, with 7 bases between the two ends. Germline CDR1 reads MNHEY; CDR2 reads SVGAGI. CDR3 sequence reads: CASSYGTEAFF. As DNA, the CDR3 is TGTGCCAGCAGCTATGGTACTGAAGCTTTCTTT.

The rearrangement links TRBV5-6 to TRBJ2-4, with D hard to call. Trimming shortened V by 4 bases and J by 0 bases, and 20 bases separated the two germline ends. The CDR3 contains 18 residues. Germline V gene sequence: CDR1 SGHDT, CDR2 YYEEEE. The CDR3 sequence: CASSNRILEGLAKNIQYF. The CDR3 region has the DNA TGTGCCAGCAGCAACCGGATCCTGGAAGGGCTAGCCAAAAACATTCAGTACTTC.

This sequence joins TRBV7-9 and TRBJ2-3; D is unclear. The CDR3 runs to 13 residues. Trimming left V 3 bases short and J 5 bases short, with 9 bases between. In germline, CDR1 is SEHNR, CDR2 FQNEAQ (reference sequence). The CDR3 DNA sequence: TGTGCCAGCAGCTTTATTATCGGAGATACGCAGTATTTT. Its protein is CASSFIIGDTQYF.

V gene TRBV5-1 combines with J gene TRBJ1-4; D not resolved. Germline lookup yields CDR1 SGHRS and CDR2 YFSETQ. This CDR3 has 14 residues. The V gene lost 1 base and the J gene lost 3 bases, with 7 bases spanning the gap. CDR3 amino acids: CASSLPAANEKLFF. The CDR3 nucleotides read TGCGCCAGCAGCTTGCCCGCGGCTAATGAAAAACTGTTTTTT.

J is TRBJ2-1 and V is TRBV12-5; D perhaps matches TRBD2 (5 bases). The CDR3 has 11 amino acids. The germline CDR1 and CDR2 sequences are LGHNT and FRNRAP. The V gene lost 1 base and the J gene lost 10 bases, with 5 bases spanning the gap. CDR3 sequence: CASGLGREQFF. The CDR3 DNA is TGTGCTAGTGGTTTGGGGAGGGAGCAGTTCTTC.

This clone occurred once. CDR3 residues: CASSSGQGSSYNEQFF. DNA for the CDR3: TGTGCCAGCAGCTCGGGACAGGGGAGCTCCTACAATGAGCAGTTCTTC. The J gene is TRBJ2-1, the V gene TRBV7-9; 10 bases map to TRBD1. The CDR3 loop spans 16 amino acids. Germline lookup yields CDR1 SEHNR and CDR2 FQNEAQ (reference sequence). Trimming cost V 4 bases and J 0 bases; bases outside gene matches: 3.

The CDR3: CASGFSTPGEEETNEKLFF. CDR3 nucleotide sequence: TGTGCTAGTGGTTTCTCCACACCAGGGGAAGAGGAAACTAATGAAAAACTGTTTTTT. This sequence joins TRBV12-5 and TRBJ1-4; TRBD1 might be the D (6 bases). Trimming pared 3 bases from V and 1 base from J, leaving 21 bases between. The germline CDR1 and CDR2 sequences are LGHNT and FRNRAP. CDR3 length: 19 residues. The full variable domain, in which reference TRBV12-5 and TRBJ1-4 provide the parts outside the CDR3, is DARVTQTPRHKVTEMGQEVTMRCQPILGHNTVFWYRQTMMQGLELLAYFRNRAPLDDSGMPKDRFSAEMPDATLATLKIQPSEPRDSAVYFCASGFSTPGEEETNEKLFFGSGTQLSVL.

This clone has only a few counts. The gene calls are TRBV19 and TRBJ2-7; TRBD1 matches at 7 bases. The V segment lost 8 bases and the J segment 0 bases; nucleotides outside the gene matches: 7. Germline CDR1 reads LNHDA; CDR2 reads SQIVND (reference sequence). The CDR3 extends over 14 amino acids. The CDR3 DNA reads as TGTGCCAGTGCCTTCGGGACAGCCTCCTACGAGCAGTACTTC. It codes for CASAFGTASYEQYF.

The chain recombines TRBV6-1 with TRBJ1-1; D is unresolved. Per germline, CDR1 MNHNS and CDR2 SASEGT. The CDR3 has 13 amino acids. V dropped 1 base and J dropped 1 base, with 4 bases sitting between them. CDR3 protein: CASSEGGNTEAFF. In nucleotides, the CDR3 is TGTGCCAGCAGTGAAGGGGGGAACACTGAAGCTTTCTTT.

The chain is built from TRBV7-6 and TRBJ2-3; TRBD2 matches 8 bases. Germline lookup yields CDR1 SGHVS and CDR2 FNYEAQ. The CDR3 has 14 amino acids. With V trimmed by 4 bases and J by 3 bases, 3 bases remained unmatched. The CDR3 sequence: CASSYLAGTDTQYF. The CDR3 bases are TGTGCCAGCAGCTACCTAGCGGGTACAGATACGCAGTATTTT.

V and J are TRBV11-2 and TRBJ2-5, with D hard to call. V was cut by 3 bases and J by 6 bases, with 17 bases left in between. CDR3 length: 15 amino acids. Germline CDR1 and CDR2: SGHAT and FQNNGV. The CDR3 sequence: CASSFLDWGQKTQYF. The CDR3 coding sequence is TGTGCCAGCAGCTTCCTAGATTGGGGTCAAAAGACCCAGTACTTC.

This clone was detected once. V and J are TRBV4-1 and TRBJ1-5, with D possibly being TRBD1 (5 bases). This CDR3 is 15 amino acids long. Germline loops: CDR1 MGHRA, CDR2 YSYEKL. Trimming removed 1 base from V and 7 bases from J, with 14 bases in between. CDR3 region: CASSQGGPPDQPQHF. CDR3 bases: TGCGCCAGCAGCCAAGGGGGACCACCCGACCAGCCCCAGCATTTT.

V gene TRBV4-3 combines with J gene TRBJ2-7; D perhaps matches TRBD1 (6 bases). The CDR3 has 15 residues. The ends were cut back, 1 base at V and 0 bases at J, with 10 bases in the middle. CDR1 and CDR2 (germline): LGHNA, YSLEER. The CDR3 reads CASSQVTGSSYEQYF. Written as DNA, the CDR3 is TGCGCCAGCAGCCAAGTGACAGGTAGCTCCTACGAGCAGTACTTC.

This clone has a single count. CDR3 residues: CASTPGWGFDEQFF. The CDR3 DNA is TGTGCCAGTACCCCGGGGTGGGGGTTTGATGAGCAGTTCTTC. The genes are TRBV19 and TRBJ2-1; either TRBD1 or TRBD2 may supply D (5 bases each). Deletions cut 7 bases from V and 8 bases from J, with 18 bases between. This CDR3 region has 14 residues. Germline lookup yields CDR1 LNHDA and CDR2 SQIVND (reference sequence). Variable domain in full (rest from reference TRBV19 and TRBJ2-1): DGGITQSPKYLFRKEGQNVTLSCEQNLNHDAMYWYRQDPGQGLRLIYYSQIVNDFQKGDIAEGYSVSREKKESFPLTVTSAQKNPTAFYLCASTPGWGFDEQFFGPGTRLTVL.

CDR3 sequence (DNA): TGTGCTAGTGGTTTGGGTATGGGGCGACCGGGACAGGGTATGACCAACGTCCTGACTTTC. It yields the protein CASGLGMGRPGQGMTNVLTF. The chain joins TRBV12-5 to TRBJ2-6; TRBD1 matches 9 bases. Trimming removed 1 base from V and 8 bases from J; junction bases left unmatched: 18. Germline CDR1 and CDR2: LGHNT and FRNRAP. This CDR3 has 20 amino acids.

The chain uses TRBV5-1 and TRBJ2-6; D is uncertain. The CDR3 has 15 residues. Germline V lookup: CDR1 SGHRS, CDR2 YFSETQ. The V and J ends lost 0 bases and 10 bases respectively, with 14 bases between them. The CDR3 DNA is TGCGCCAGCAGCTTGGGAGAAGTTACCCGGAACGTCCTGACTTTC. Protein product: CASSLGEVTRNVLTF.

The chain couples TRBV27 to TRBJ2-1; D is possibly TRBD1 (6 bases). V was cut by 0 bases and J by 5 bases, with 11 bases left in between. Germline CDR1 and CDR2: MNHEY and SMNVEV (reference sequence). The CDR3 runs to 15 residues. The CDR3 sequence: CASSLSNAGDNEQFF. Here the CDR3 DNA reads TGTGCCAGCAGTTTATCGAATGCAGGGGACAATGAGCAGTTCTTC.

V usage is TRBV5-1 and J usage is TRBJ2-1, with 11 bases matching TRBD1. Germline values: CDR1 SGHRS, CDR2 YFSETQ. With 4 bases clipped from V and 6 bases from J, the junction kept 6 bases outside the gene matches. The CDR3 has 15 residues. CDR3 residues: CASSISGTGGNEQFF. The CDR3 DNA reads TGCGCCAGCAGCATATCCGGGACAGGGGGCAATGAGCAGTTCTTC.

The chain is built from TRBV13 and TRBJ2-3; 10 nucleotides match TRBD2. The CDR3 extends over 15 amino acids. V lost 5 bases to trimming and J lost 4 bases; unmatched junction nucleotides: 6. Germline CDR1 is PRHDT and CDR2 is FYEKMQ (reference sequence). CDR3 amino acids: CASSHLAGDPDTQYF. Here the CDR3 DNA reads TGTGCCAGCAGCCATCTAGCGGGAGACCCAGATACGCAGTATTTT.

This chain joins TRBV19 and TRBJ2-7, with 10 bases that match TRBD1. The junction had 3 bases not matched to a gene; V was cut back by 1 base and J by 6 bases. The CDR3 spans 14 residues. Germline V lookup: CDR1 LNHDA, CDR2 SQIVND (reference sequence). CDR3 amino acids: CASSIGQGASEQYF. The CDR3, as DNA: TGTGCCAGTAGTATAGGACAGGGGGCCAGCGAGCAGTACTTC.

The V call is TRBV27, the J call TRBJ1-2; 8 bases fit TRBD1. Germline CDR1 is MNHEY and CDR2 is SMNVEV (reference sequence). CDR3 length: 16 residues. V shed 1 base, J shed 8 bases, and the junction held 12 bases outside the gene matches. The CDR3 is CASSLYPGQADRGYTF. CDR3 DNA sequence: TGTGCCAGCAGTTTATATCCGGGACAGGCGGACCGGGGCTACACCTTC.

This chain joins TRBV19 and TRBJ1-1, with D possibly TRBD1 on 6 matching bases. The V end lost 0 bases, the J end lost 10 bases, and 18 bases lay between the germline ends. Germline V gives CDR1 LNHDA, CDR2 SQIVND (reference sequence). The length of the CDR3 is 15 residues. CDR3 in amino acids: CASSIDPNWGAGAFF. CDR3 coding DNA: TGTGCCAGTAGTATAGATCCAAACTGGGGGGCAGGAGCTTTCTTT.

This chain joins TRBV5-8 and TRBJ2-3; 8 bases align to TRBD1. The CDR3 contains 19 residues. V dropped 0 bases and J dropped 2; count of bases not matched to a gene: 14. Germline CDR1 is SGHTS and CDR2 is YDEGEE. For the CDR3, the DNA is TGTGCCAGCAGCTTGGTTCAGGGGGCTCTAGCGACTTTCACAGATACGCAGTATTTT. Protein: CASSLVQGALATFTDTQYF.

The CDR3 loop reads CASSFPQGNTDTQYF. CDR3 DNA sequence: TGTGCCAGCAGTTTCCCGCAGGGGAACACAGATACGCAGTATTTT. This chain joins TRBV25-1 and TRBJ2-3; D is perhaps TRBD1 (6 bases). The length of the CDR3 is 15 residues. Trimming shortened V by 5 bases and J by 2 bases, and 14 bases separated the two germline ends. Germline values: CDR1 MGHDK, CDR2 SYGVNS.

This clone turned up a few times. In the same sample, other DNA sequences code for this CDR3. The CDR3 protein is CASSLFTSGTNTGELFF. The CDR3 nucleotides read TGTGCCAGCAGCTTATTCACTAGCGGGACCAACACCGGGGAGCTGTTTTTT. The chain carries TRBV7-6 and TRBJ2-2, with 10 positions matching TRBD2. The germline V gene has CDR1 SGHVS and CDR2 FNYEAQ. V gave up 2 bases and J gave up 2 bases; unmatched junction bases: 5. CDR3 length: 17 residues.